What follows are 30 T cell receptor beta chains derived from one specimen sequenced in a study of cytomegalovirus exposure and HLA in healthy donors (TCRdb year 2017). The protocol used for the library was the immunoSEQ multiplex PCR assay. A mixture of 60 forward primers for TCR Vbeta segments and 13 reverse primers for TCR Jbeta segments was used in the multiplex PCR. This immuneACCESS table, as held by TCRdb, lists in-frame sequences with V and J called but not all clones. Of the missing ones, under half trace to an unresolved V gene in checked studies; the others have no known cause. This sample has fewer than 100,000 clones in its table, and approximately 76% of those were observed once. Clones ranked in the top ten supply 7% to 9% of the sample. Sample: PBMCs. These receptors were obtained from a man in his forties in good health and CMV-seropositive.

This chain connects TRBV10-3 to TRBJ1-5; D is unclear. Germline V gives CDR1 ENHRY, CDR2 SYGVKD. The V and J ends lost 8 bases and 1 base respectively, with 12 bases between them. The CDR3 extends over 14 amino acids. Here the CDR3 reads CAICSVASNQPQHF. Here the CDR3 DNA reads TGTGCCATCTGTAGTGTTGCAAGCAATCAGCCCCAGCATTTT.

The rearrangement joins TRBV5-1 to TRBJ2-1, with D uncertain. Germline lookup yields CDR1 SGHRS and CDR2 YFSETQ. The CDR3 sequence is 14 residues long. Trimming left V 0 bases short and J 4 bases short, with 8 bases between. DNA of the CDR3: TGCGCCAGCAGCTTGGCCATAGATTACAATGAGCAGTTCTTC. It encodes CASSLAIDYNEQFF.

The chain is built from TRBV9 and TRBJ2-7, with 8 bases identical to TRBD1. Germline V gives CDR1 SGDLS, CDR2 YYNGEE. V dropped 3 bases and J dropped 2; count of bases not matched to a gene: 7. The CDR3 consists of 15 residues. CDR3 sequence (DNA): TGTGCCAGCAGCGAGGGACAGGCTCCAACCTACGAGCAGTACTTC. Amino acids: CASSEGQAPTYEQYF.

The chain links TRBV5-1 to TRBJ2-5; maybe TRBD1 (7 bases). Looked up from germline, CDR1 is SGHRS and CDR2 is YFSETQ. The germline V and J ends were trimmed by 0 bases and 3 bases, with 12 bases remaining between them. The CDR3 totals 15 residues. The CDR3 DNA sequence: TGCGCCAGCAGCTTGGCAGGGGGGAAAGAAGAGACCCAGTACTTC. Amino acids: CASSLAGGKEETQYF.

The gene calls are TRBV9 and TRBJ2-2; D is uncertain. The CDR3 sequence is 15 residues long. V was pared by 0 bases and J by 1 base, with 7 bases between. CDR1 is SGDLS and CDR2 is YYNGEE in the germline V gene. As DNA, the CDR3 is TGTGCCAGCAGCGTAGAATCAGGGAACACCGGGGAGCTGTTTTTT. Protein product: CASSVESGNTGELFF.

The V gene is TRBV5-8, the J gene TRBJ2-2, with 9 bases identical to TRBD1. The length of the CDR3 is 15 residues. Losses at the gene ends were 4 bases for V and 3 bases for J; bases not matched to a gene: 4. CDR1 and CDR2 from the germline V gene are SGHTS and YDEGEE. Here the CDR3 reads CASSPRTGDTGELFF. CDR3 nucleotide sequence: TGTGCCAGCAGCCCCCGGACAGGGGACACCGGGGAGCTGTTTTTT.

This clone was seen only a few times. This chain links TRBV5-6 with TRBJ1-4, with a possible D match to TRBD1 (6 bases). Germline V gives CDR1 SGHDT, CDR2 YYEEEE. The CDR3 extends over 16 amino acids. V was trimmed by 2 bases and J by 7 bases, leaving 18 bases between them. CDR3: CASSFYDARGAEKLFF. CDR3 nucleotide sequence: TGTGCCAGCAGCTTCTACGACGCCAGGGGCGCTGAAAAACTGTTTTTT.

The CDR3 sequence: CASSLDQNSPLHF. Here the CDR3 DNA reads TGTGCCAGCAGCTTAGATCAGAATTCACCCCTCCACTTT. V gene TRBV11-3 combines with J gene TRBJ1-6; no reliable D call. Trimming removed 0 bases at V and 7 bases at J, with 4 bases between. The CDR3 covers 13 residues. CDR1 is SGHNT, CDR2 YENEEA, per germline. Using reference TRBV11-3 and TRBJ1-6 for the parts outside the CDR3, the full variable domain is EAGVVQSPRYKIIEKKQPVAFWCNPISGHNTLYWYLQNLGQGPELLIRYENEEAVDDSQLPKDRFSAERLKGVDSTLKIQPAELGDSAVYLCASSLDQNSPLHFGNGTRLTVT.

The chain recombines TRBV5-1 with TRBJ1-2; TRBD1 might be the D (5 bases). The ends were cut back, 0 bases at V and 4 bases at J, with 13 bases in the middle. The CDR3 sequence is 15 residues long. In germline, CDR1 is SGHRS, CDR2 YFSETQ. CDR3 coding DNA: TGCGCCAGCAGCTTGGGTGACAGTCAGGGCTATGGCTACACCTTC. This gives the protein CASSLGDSQGYGYTF.

The chain is built from TRBV6-6 and TRBJ1-3, with D uncertain. The CDR3 loop spans 13 amino acids. Germline loops: CDR1 MNHNY, CDR2 SVGAGI (reference sequence). Trimming took 10 bases from V and 0 from J, leaving 10 bases between them. This CDR3 is CATRPSSGNTIYF. The CDR3 DNA is TGTGCCACCCGACCTAGCTCTGGAAACACCATATATTTT.

The rearrangement links TRBV18 to TRBJ2-1; weak D call: TRBD1 (5 bases). Germline values: CDR1 KGHSH, CDR2 LQKENI. The CDR3 covers 14 residues. V was trimmed by 0 bases and J by 9 bases, leaving 12 bases between them. DNA for the CDR3: TGTGCCAGCTCACCACCCGTTACAGGATCTGAGCAGTTCTTC. Amino acids: CASSPPVTGSEQFF. Together with reference TRBV18 and TRBJ2-1, the CDR3 gives the full variable domain: NAGVMQNPRHLVRRRGQEARLRCSPMKGHSHVYWYRQLPEEGLKFMVYLQKENIIDESGMPKERFSAEFPKEGPSILRIQQVVRGDSAAYFCASSPPVTGSEQFFGPGTRLTVL.

This chain joins TRBV7-2 and TRBJ2-7; TRBD1 agrees at 7 bases. This CDR3 spans 12 amino acids. Germline CDR1 SGHTA, CDR2 FQGNSA. Trimming removed 3 bases from V and 4 bases from J; junction bases left unmatched: 0. The CDR3 is CASSLTGYEQYF. CDR3 coding DNA: TGTGCCAGCAGCTTGACAGGGTACGAGCAGTACTTC.

This clone appeared a few times. The chain carries TRBV19 and TRBJ1-5; 10 bases are shared with TRBD1. V shed 5 bases, J shed 0 bases, and the junction held 4 bases outside the gene matches. The CDR3 runs 16 residues. The germline V gene encodes CDR1 LNHDA and CDR2 SQIVND (reference sequence). The CDR3 is CASSSTGGYSNQPQHF. CDR3 sequence (DNA): TGTGCCAGTAGTTCGACAGGGGGCTATAGCAATCAGCCCCAGCATTTT.

The chain joins TRBV5-3 to TRBJ1-1, with TRBD1 identical over 9 bases. TRBV5-3 is given ORF status, its function remaining uncertain. The CDR3 loop spans 15 amino acids. J lost 8 bases, V lost 2 bases, and 10 bases had no gene match. CDR3 residues: CARSFLGTGRREAFF. In nucleotides, the CDR3 is TGTGCCAGAAGCTTCCTTGGGACAGGGAGGAGGGAAGCTTTCTTT.

The CDR3 bases are TGCAGCGTTGAAGATCTAAGCGGGGGTTCCTACGAGCAGTACTTC. Residues: CSVEDLSGGSYEQYF. V and J are TRBV29-1 and TRBJ2-7; 8 bases match TRBD2. V was pared by 0 bases and J by 1 base, with 5 bases of the junction left unmatched. CDR1 and CDR2 from the germline V gene are SQVTM and ANQGSEA. The CDR3 runs to 15 residues.

The V gene is TRBV10-1, the J gene TRBJ2-3; maybe TRBD1 (5 bases). V lost 6 bases, J lost 4 bases, and 14 bases lay in between. Looked up from germline, CDR1 is WNHNN and CDR2 is SYGVQD (reference sequence). This CDR3 contains 14 residues. CDR3 in amino acids: CASRKWGLADTQYF. The CDR3 bases are TGCGCCAGCAGGAAGTGGGGCCTTGCAGATACGCAGTATTTT.

V and J are TRBV18 and TRBJ2-7; D might be TRBD2 (6 bases). Trimming shortened V by 3 bases and J by 7 bases, and 13 bases separated the two germline ends. The CDR3 is made up of 13 amino acids. Germline V CDR1 and CDR2: KGHSH, LQKENI. CDR3 amino acids: CASSPASGEEQYF. The CDR3 nucleotides are TGTGCCAGCTCACCGGCGTCGGGGGAGGAGCAGTACTTC.

This clone was observed a handful of times. V and J are TRBV25-1 and TRBJ2-7; 13 bases are a match to TRBD2. Germline trimming cut 6 bases from V and 6 bases from J; bases unmatched to any gene: 5. Per germline, CDR1 MGHDK and CDR2 SYGVNS. The length of the CDR3 is 14 residues. CDR3 DNA: TGTGCCAGCAGCCGGACTAGCGGGAGTCCCGAGCAGTACTTC. Amino acids: CASSRTSGSPEQYF.

The chain is built from TRBV9 and TRBJ2-3; 12 bases align to TRBD2. The CDR3 is made up of 16 amino acids. V gave up 2 bases and J gave up 5 bases; unmatched junction bases: 6. Germline V lookup: CDR1 SGDLS, CDR2 YYNGEE. This chain's CDR3 is CASSVDSGLAGDTQYF. The DNA of the CDR3 is TGTGCCAGCAGCGTTGACTCGGGACTAGCGGGAGATACGCAGTATTTT.

This clone was detected only a few times. The CDR3 nucleotides are TGTGCCAGCAGTAGAGCGAAGAGTAACATGAACACTGAAGCTTTCTTT. It codes for CASSRAKSNMNTEAFF. V usage is TRBV6-6 and J usage is TRBJ1-1; D is ambiguous. This CDR3 contains 16 residues. The germline V gene has CDR1 MNHNY and CDR2 SVGAGI (reference sequence). V gave up 5 bases and J gave up 0 bases, with 16 bases separating them.

The rearrangement joins TRBV5-6 to TRBJ2-7; a weak D match, TRBD2 (6 bases). The germline V gene has CDR1 SGHDT and CDR2 YYEEEE. CDR3 size: 12 residues. Deletions cut 4 bases from V and 6 bases from J, with 11 bases between. The CDR3 DNA is TGTGCCAGCAGCCGAACTAGCTCCGAGCAGTACTTC. Encoded protein: CASSRTSSEQYF.

The table lists this clone with a few counts. The chain joins TRBV29-1 to TRBJ2-1; 16 bases line up with TRBD2. Looked up from germline, CDR1 is SQVTM and CDR2 is ANQGSEA. After removal of 6 bases from V and 8 bases from J, the junction contained 7 bases not matched to a gene. This CDR3 has 15 amino acids. The CDR3 loop is CSVGGTSGRAYEQFF. CDR3 nucleotides: TGCAGCGTGGGAGGGACTAGCGGGAGGGCCTATGAGCAGTTCTTC.

The chain links TRBV7-2 to TRBJ2-7, with TRBD1 identical over 9 bases. The CDR3 is 16 amino acids. V was pared by 5 bases and J by 1 base, with 9 bases of the junction left unmatched. Germline CDR1 SGHTA, CDR2 FQGNSA. The CDR3 region has the DNA TGTGCCAGCAGCGGGGGGACAGGGTATGATTCCTACGAGCAGTACTTC. This encodes CASSGGTGYDSYEQYF. The complete variable domain, with remaining parts taken from reference TRBV7-2 and TRBJ2-7, reads GAGVSQSPSNKVTEKGKDVELRCDPISGHTALYWYRQSLGQGLEFLIYFQGNSAPDKSGLPSDRFSAERTGGSVSTLTIQRTQQEDSAVYLCASSGGTGYDSYEQYFGPGTRLTVT.

This chain connects TRBV6-1 to TRBJ2-5; tentatively, D is TRBD2 (6 bases). The end of the DNA fits TRBJ2-7 better, so the J call may be wrong. The CDR3 runs to 16 residues. CDR1 is MNHNS, CDR2 SASEGT, per germline. This CDR3 reads CASSERGAGINYEQYF. The CDR3 DNA reads as TGTGCCAGCAGTGAGCGGGGCGCAGGGATAAACTACGAGCAGTACTTC.

The chain uses TRBV5-6 and TRBJ1-1; 9 nucleotides agree with TRBD1. Per the germline V gene, CDR1 is SGHDT and CDR2 is YYEEEE. The CDR3 loop spans 14 amino acids. J gave up 2 bases and V 3 bases, and 2 bases lay outside the gene matches. Here the CDR3 reads CASSWGQGNTEAFF. CDR3 DNA: TGTGCCAGCAGCTGGGGACAGGGAAACACTGAAGCTTTCTTT.

The chain is built from TRBV12-5 and TRBJ1-5; possibly TRBD1 for D (5 bases). Germline CDR1 reads LGHNT; CDR2 reads FRNRAP. The CDR3 is made up of 13 amino acids. Trimming removed 6 bases at V and 6 bases at J, with 12 bases between. In nucleotides, the CDR3 is TGTGCTAGTGGCCTCGGGGGGTCTCAGCCCCAGCATTTT. Protein sequence: CASGLGGSQPQHF.

The rearrangement uses TRBV28 and TRBJ2-1; the D gene is possibly TRBD2 (6 bases). This CDR3 spans 18 amino acids. Trimming took 5 bases from V and 2 from J, leaving 22 bases between them. Per germline, CDR1 MDHEN and CDR2 SYDVKM. CDR3 region: CASSPGDAGRFTYNEQFF. CDR3 sequence (DNA): TGTGCCAGCAGTCCCGGGGATGCGGGGAGGTTTACCTACAATGAGCAGTTCTTC. Combining the CDR3 with reference TRBV28 and TRBJ2-1 gives the whole variable domain DVKVTQSSRYLVKRTGEKVFLECVQDMDHENMFWYRQDPGLGLRLIYFSYDVKMKEKGDIPEGYSVSREKKERFSLILESASTNQTSMYLCASSPGDAGRFTYNEQFFGPGTRLTVL.

V and J are TRBV23-1 and TRBJ2-2; 7 bases agree with TRBD1. TRBV23-1 is an ORF, with its function uncertain. The CDR3 sequence is 22 residues long. The ends lost 0 bases at V and 4 bases at J; junction bases unmatched: 23. The CDR3 sequence is CASSQSVSHFHSQGSSTGELFF. In nucleotides, the CDR3 is TGCGCCAGCAGTCAATCAGTCTCCCACTTTCATTCACAGGGGTCGAGCACCGGGGAGCTGTTTTTT.

The chain is built from TRBV5-1 and TRBJ2-3, with D perhaps matching TRBD2 (5 bases). CDR3 length equals 14 residues. The V end was cut by 0 bases, the J end by 5 bases, with 10 bases between. Germline V gives CDR1 SGHRS, CDR2 YFSETQ. The CDR3 coding sequence is TGCGCCAGCAGCTTGGGATGGGAGCAAGATACGCAGTATTTT. Amino acids: CASSLGWEQDTQYF.

On this clone itself: Within the sample, other DNA sequences also encode this same CDR3. The chain employs TRBV9 and TRBJ2-3, with TRBD2 matching over 11 bases. Germline V gene sequence: CDR1 SGDLS, CDR2 YYNGEE. J gave up 3 bases and V 2 bases, and 2 bases lay outside the gene matches. This CDR3 comprises 15 residues. CDR3 bases: TGTGCCAGCAGCGTTGGGACTAGCGGTACAGATACGCAGTATTTT. It yields the protein CASSVGTSGTDTQYF.